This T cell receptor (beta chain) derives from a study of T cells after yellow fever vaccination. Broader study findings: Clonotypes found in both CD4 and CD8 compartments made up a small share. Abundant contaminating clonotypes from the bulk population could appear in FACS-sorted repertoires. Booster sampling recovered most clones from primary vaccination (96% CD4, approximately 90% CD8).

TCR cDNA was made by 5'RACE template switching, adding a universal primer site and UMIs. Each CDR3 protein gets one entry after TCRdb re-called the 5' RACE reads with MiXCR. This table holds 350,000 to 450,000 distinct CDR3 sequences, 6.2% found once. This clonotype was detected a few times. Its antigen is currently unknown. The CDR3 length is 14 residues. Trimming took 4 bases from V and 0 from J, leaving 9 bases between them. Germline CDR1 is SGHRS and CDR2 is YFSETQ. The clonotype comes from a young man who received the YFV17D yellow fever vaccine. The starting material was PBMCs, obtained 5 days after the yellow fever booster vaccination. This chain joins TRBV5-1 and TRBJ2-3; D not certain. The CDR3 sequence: CASSQTVSTDTQYF. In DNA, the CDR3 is TGCGCCAGCAGCCAGACGGTTAGCACAGATACGCAGTATTTT.